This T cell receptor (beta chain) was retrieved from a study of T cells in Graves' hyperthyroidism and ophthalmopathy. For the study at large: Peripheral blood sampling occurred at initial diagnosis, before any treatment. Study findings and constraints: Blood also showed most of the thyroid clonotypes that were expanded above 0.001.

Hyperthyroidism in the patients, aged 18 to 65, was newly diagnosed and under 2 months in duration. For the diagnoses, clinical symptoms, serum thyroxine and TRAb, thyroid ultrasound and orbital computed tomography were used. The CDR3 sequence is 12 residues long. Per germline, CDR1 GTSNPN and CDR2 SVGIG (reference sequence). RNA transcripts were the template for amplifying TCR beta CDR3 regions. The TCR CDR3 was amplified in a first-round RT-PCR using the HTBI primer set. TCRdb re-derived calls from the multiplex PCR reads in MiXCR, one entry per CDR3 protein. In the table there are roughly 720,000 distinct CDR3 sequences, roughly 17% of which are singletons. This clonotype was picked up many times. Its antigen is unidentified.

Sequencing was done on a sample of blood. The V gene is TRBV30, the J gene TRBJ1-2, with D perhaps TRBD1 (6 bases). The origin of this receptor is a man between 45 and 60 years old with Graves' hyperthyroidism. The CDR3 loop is CAYDRGAGGYTF. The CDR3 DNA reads TGTGCATACGACCGGGGGGCGGGTGGCTACACCTTC. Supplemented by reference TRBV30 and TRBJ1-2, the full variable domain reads SQTIHQWPATLVQPVGSPLSLECTVEGTSNPNLYWYRQAAGRGLQLLFYSVGIGQISSEVPQNLSASRPQDRQFILSSKKLLLSDSGFYLCAYDRGAGGYTFGSGTRLTVV.